This entry lists 15 T cell receptor beta chains sequenced from one sample in a study of shared clonotypes between healthy human individuals. Generated by immunoSEQ multiplex PCR, the TCRdb table keeps only in-frame clones and is missing some. In the table there are a few million clones, 93% of which are singletons. Material: naive CD4+ T cells from PBMCs. As for subset: CD45RA+ positively selected. These receptors were collected from a young man in good health. Some clones in this sample may be carry-over from other donors' samples.

The rearrangement joins TRBV5-1 to TRBJ2-7, with 10 positions matching TRBD2. V lost 0 bases to trimming and J lost 1 base; unmatched junction nucleotides: 7. Looked up from germline, CDR1 is SGHRS and CDR2 is YFSETQ. This CDR3 region has 17 residues. Written as DNA, the CDR3 is TGCGCCAGCAGCTTGGCCCTTCTAGCGGGAGCGTCCTACGAGCAGTACTTC. It yields the protein CASSLALLAGASYEQYF. Combining the CDR3 with reference TRBV5-1 and TRBJ2-7 gives the whole variable domain KAGVTQTPRYLIKTRGQQVTLSCSPISGHRSVSWYQQTPGQGLQFLFEYFSETQRNKGNFPGRFSGRQFSNSRSEMNVSTLELGDSALYLCASSLALLAGASYEQYFGPGTRLTVT.

The table lists this clone with a few counts. This chain connects TRBV5-1 to TRBJ2-2, with 9 bases identical to TRBD1. The CDR3 is 14 amino acids. The germline gives CDR1 SGHRS, CDR2 YFSETQ. With V trimmed by 10 bases and J by 3 bases, 7 bases remained unmatched. Written as DNA, the CDR3 is TGCGCCGACCGGGACAGGGCCGACACCGGGGAGCTGTTTTTT. Translating it yields CADRDRADTGELFF.

The chain carries TRBV5-1 and TRBJ2-7; TRBD1 agrees at 9 bases. V was pared by 4 bases and J by 5 bases, with 10 bases of the junction left unmatched. This CDR3 comprises 15 residues. Germline V gene sequence: CDR1 SGHRS, CDR2 YFSETQ. CDR3 in amino acids: CASSPGVGQGDEQYF. CDR3 in DNA: TGCGCCAGCAGCCCGGGCGTGGGACAGGGCGACGAGCAGTACTTC.

The V call is TRBV6-1, the J call TRBJ2-1; 11 bases are shared with TRBD2. Losses at the gene ends were 6 bases for V and 7 bases for J; bases not matched to a gene: 8. Germline lookup yields CDR1 MNHNS and CDR2 SASEGT. CDR3 length equals 15 residues. CDR3 nucleotides: TGTGCCAGCAGAGTAGCGGGAGGGCCAGGGAATGAGCAGTTCTTC. Translation: CASRVAGGPGNEQFF.

This rearrangement joins TRBV7-2 to TRBJ2-7; possible D gene TRBD1, 5 bases. Germline lookup yields CDR1 SGHTA and CDR2 FQGNSA. V gave up 7 bases and J gave up 3 bases, with 19 bases separating them. The CDR3 has 15 residues. The chain's CDR3 is CASILGASAYYEQYF. DNA for the CDR3: TGTGCCAGCATCCTAGGGGCGAGCGCGTACTACGAGCAGTACTTC.

This chain connects TRBV29-1 to TRBJ2-5, with D unclear. Trimming shortened V by 6 bases and J by 5 bases, and 13 bases separated the two germline ends. Germline V gene lookup returns CDR1 SQVTM and CDR2 ANQGSEA. The CDR3 totals 12 residues. CDR3 residues: CSVGKGSETQYF. DNA of the CDR3: TGCAGCGTGGGCAAGGGCAGCGAGACCCAGTACTTC.

The chain couples TRBV28 to TRBJ2-1, with D perhaps matching TRBD2 (6 bases). V lost 8 bases and J lost 6, with 20 bases in between. This CDR3 has 15 amino acids. Germline-derived CDR1 and CDR2 are MDHEN and SYDVKM. This CDR3 is CASPPGGSAINEQFF. CDR3 in DNA: TGTGCCAGCCCCCCAGGAGGGAGCGCAATCAATGAGCAGTTCTTC.

The chain has TRBV28 and TRBJ1-1; TRBD1 agrees at 8 bases. V was pared by 4 bases and J by 4 bases, with 14 bases of the junction left unmatched. This CDR3 is 17 amino acids long. Germline V gives CDR1 MDHEN, CDR2 SYDVKM. CDR3 DNA sequence: TGTGCCAGCAGTTCTGGGTTTCAGGGGGCGACGGGCACTGAAGCTTTCTTT. This sequence encodes CASSSGFQGATGTEAFF.

The chain joins TRBV7-2 to TRBJ2-3; TRBD2 might be the D (5 bases). The germline CDR1 and CDR2 sequences are SGHTA and FQGNSA. Trimming left V 5 bases short and J 1 base short, with 10 bases between. This CDR3 is 14 amino acids long. As DNA, the CDR3 is TGTGCCAGCAGCATGGACGGGGGCACAGATACGCAGTATTTT. It yields the protein CASSMDGGTDTQYF.

For this clone: The identical CDR3 is also encoded by other nucleotide sequences in the sample. The chain is built from TRBV7-3 and TRBJ2-2, with TRBD2 identical over 9 bases. The CDR3 has 15 amino acids. J lost 4 bases, V lost 3 bases, and 3 bases had no gene match. Per the germline V gene, CDR1 is SGHTA and CDR2 is FQGTGA. The CDR3: CASSLGLAGTGELFF. Written as DNA, the CDR3 is TGTGCCAGCAGCTTGGGACTAGCTGGCACCGGGGAGCTGTTTTTT. Supplemented by reference TRBV7-3 and TRBJ2-2, the full variable domain reads GAGVSQTPSNKVTEKGKYVELRCDPISGHTALYWYRQSLGQGPEFLIYFQGTGAADDSGLPNDRFFAVRPEGSVSTLKIQRTERGDSAVYLCASSLGLAGTGELFFGEGSRLTVL.

About this clone itself: The sample holds other DNA sequences that translate to the same CDR3. The chain has TRBV9 and TRBJ2-5; D gene unclear. Trimming took 0 bases from V and 5 from J, leaving 11 bases between them. Germline CDR1 and CDR2: SGDLS and YYNGEE. The CDR3 contains 14 residues. CDR3 residues: CASSVEAQAETQYF. The CDR3 region has the DNA TGTGCCAGCAGCGTAGAGGCTCAAGCGGAGACCCAGTACTTC.

V and J are TRBV9 and TRBJ1-5; no definite D call. CDR3 length: 15 amino acids. V lost 4 bases and J 3 bases, leaving 14 bases between the germline ends. CDR1 SGDLS and CDR2 YYNGEE come from the germline V gene. CDR3 protein: CASSPSGPVNQPQHF. The CDR3 DNA reads as TGTGCCAGCAGCCCCAGCGGGCCAGTCAATCAGCCCCAGCATTTT.

The chain combines TRBV4-2 with TRBJ2-2; 12 nucleotides align to TRBD2. V trimming: 0 bases; J trimming: 6 bases; junction bases outside the gene matches: 11. In germline, CDR1 is LGHNA, CDR2 YNFKEQ. The CDR3 spans 19 residues. As DNA, the CDR3 is TGTGCCAGCAGCCAAGATTTCCTTCCTAGCGGGAGGGGACCCGGGGAGCTGTTTTTT. Translated: CASSQDFLPSGRGPGELFF.

V is TRBV9 and J is TRBJ2-7; no definite D call. The germline CDR1 and CDR2 sequences are SGDLS and YYNGEE. The CDR3 consists of 14 residues. V lost 4 bases to trimming and J lost 1 base, with 12 bases between them. The CDR3 bases are TGTGCCAGCAGCCCATTGAGCCAATCCTACGAGCAGTACTTC. It codes for CASSPLSQSYEQYF.

V is TRBV28 and J is TRBJ1-1; TRBD1 aligns across 10 bases. This CDR3 region has 15 residues. Trimming took 2 bases from V and 4 from J; bases not matched to a gene: 4. From germline, CDR1 is MDHEN and CDR2 SYDVKM. Written as DNA, the CDR3 is TGTGCCAGCAGTTTAACCGGGACAGGGGTCACTGAAGCTTTCTTT. Its protein is CASSLTGTGVTEAFF.